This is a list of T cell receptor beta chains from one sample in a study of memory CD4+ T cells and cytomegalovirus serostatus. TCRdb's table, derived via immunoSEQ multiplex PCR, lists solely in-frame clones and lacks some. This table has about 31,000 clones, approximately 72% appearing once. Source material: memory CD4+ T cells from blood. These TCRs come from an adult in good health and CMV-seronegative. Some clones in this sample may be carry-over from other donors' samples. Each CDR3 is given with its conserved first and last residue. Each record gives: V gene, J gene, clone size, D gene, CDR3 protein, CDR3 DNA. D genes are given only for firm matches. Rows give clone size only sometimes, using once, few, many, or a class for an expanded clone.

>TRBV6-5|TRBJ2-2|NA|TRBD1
CATLGTGDTGELFF
TGTGCCACCCTCGGGACAGGGGATACCGGGGAGCTGTTTTTT
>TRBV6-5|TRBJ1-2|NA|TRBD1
CASRDRGQGRYGYTF
TGTGCCAGCAGGGATAGGGGACAGGGGAGGTATGGCTACACCTTC
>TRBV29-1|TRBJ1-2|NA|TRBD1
CSVNRGRRGYTF
TGCAGCGTTAACAGGGGGCGGAGGGGCTACACCTTC
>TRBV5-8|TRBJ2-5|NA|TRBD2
CASSLEGLAGGGETQYF
TGTGCCAGCAGCTTGGAGGGACTAGCGGGGGGCGGAGAGACCCAGTACTTC
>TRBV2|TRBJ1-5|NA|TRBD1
CASSETGGTGQPQHF
TGTGCCAGCAGTGAAACAGGGGGGACAGGTCAGCCCCAGCATTTT
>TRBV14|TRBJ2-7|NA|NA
CASSQTYEQYF
TGTGCCAGCAGCCAGACCTACGAGCAGTACTTC
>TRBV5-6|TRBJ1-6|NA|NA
CASSLYGEVYNSPLHF
TGTGCCAGCAGCTTGTACGGAGAAGTCTATAATTCACCCCTCCACTTT
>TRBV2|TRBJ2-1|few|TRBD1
CASRTGQGYYNEQFF
TGTGCCAGCAGGACTGGACAGGGCTACTACAATGAGCAGTTCTTC
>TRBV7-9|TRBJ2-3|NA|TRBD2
CASSSRGGLTDTQYF
TGTGCCAGCAGCTCGCGGGGGGGCTTAACAGATACGCAGTATTTT
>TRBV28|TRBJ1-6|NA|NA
CASSLISNSPLHF
TGTGCCAGCAGTCTAATTTCTAATTCACCCCTCCACTTT
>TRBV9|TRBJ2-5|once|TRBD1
CASSPRTGFQETQYF
TGTGCCAGCAGCCCCAGGACAGGTTTCCAAGAGACCCAGTACTTC
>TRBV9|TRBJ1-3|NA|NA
CASSVGVSGNTIYF
TGTGCCAGCAGCGTAGGGGTTTCTGGAAACACCATATATTTT
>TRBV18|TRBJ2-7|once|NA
CASSRQGNAEQYF
TGTGCCAGCTCACGGCAGGGGAACGCGGAGCAGTACTTC
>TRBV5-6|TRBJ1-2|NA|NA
CASSLRFAGTYGYTF
TGTGCCAGCAGCTTGCGGTTCGCGGGAACCTATGGCTACACCTTC
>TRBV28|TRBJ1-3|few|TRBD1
CASTLAGTGISGNTIYF
TGTGCCAGCACCTTAGCCGGGACAGGCATCTCTGGAAACACCATATATTTT
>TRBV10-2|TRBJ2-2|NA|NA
CASTGRNTGELFF
TGCGCCAGCACAGGGAGAAACACCGGGGAGCTGTTTTTT
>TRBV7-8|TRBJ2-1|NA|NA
CASSLTSKSIHEQFF
TGTGCCAGCAGCTTAACTAGCAAATCGATACACGAGCAGTTCTTC
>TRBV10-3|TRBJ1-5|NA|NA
CAINDGNQPQHF
TGTGCCATCAATGACGGCAATCAGCCCCAGCATTTT
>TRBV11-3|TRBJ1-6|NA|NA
CASSLGSGSPLHF
TGTGCCAGCAGCTTAGGGAGCGGCTCACCCCTCCACTTT
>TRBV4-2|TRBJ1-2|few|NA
CASSQTRNYGYTF
TGTGCCAGCAGCCAGACACGGAACTATGGCTACACCTTC
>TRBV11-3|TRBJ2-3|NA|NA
CASSLGWSNTQYF
TGTGCCAGCAGCTTAGGGTGGAGTAATACGCAGTATTTT
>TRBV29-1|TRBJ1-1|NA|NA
CSVVRIPEAFF
TGCAGCGTTGTGCGTATACCTGAAGCTTTCTTT
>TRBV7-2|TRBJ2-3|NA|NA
CASSFGSTDTQYF
TGTGCCAGCAGCTTCGGCAGCACAGATACGCAGTATTTT
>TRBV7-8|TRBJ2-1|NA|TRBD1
CASSTGTGGYNEQFF
TGTGCCAGCAGCACAGGGACAGGGGGATACAATGAGCAGTTCTTC
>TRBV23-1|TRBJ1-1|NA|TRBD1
CASQSGQTYTEAFF
TGCGCCAGTCAGTCGGGACAGACCTACACTGAAGCTTTCTTT
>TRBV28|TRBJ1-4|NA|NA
CASSFSLNEKLFF
TGTGCCAGCAGCTTCAGTCTTAATGAAAAACTGTTTTTT
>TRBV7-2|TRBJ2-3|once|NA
CASSPSQYPGDTQYF
TGTGCCAGCAGCCCAAGCCAGTATCCTGGAGATACGCAGTATTTT